The present T cell receptor (beta chain) was sequenced within a study of control samples from healthy donors and cancer patients. Repertoires were generated with immunoSEQ multiplex PCR, while TCRdb's copy carries only in-frame clones and drops some. The sample consists of approximately 58,000 clones, around 87% of them appearing once. CDR3 length equals 18 residues. The V gene lost 0 bases and the J gene lost 3 bases, with 21 bases spanning the gap. Per germline, CDR1 SGHRS and CDR2 YFSETQ. Material: PBMCs. The chain combines TRBV5-1 with TRBJ1-2; a possible D gene is TRBD1 (6 bases). This TCR was sampled from a woman aged 60-70 years with lung cancer. The CDR3 DNA reads TGCGCCAGCAGCTTGGTGGGAGGGCAGGGGTTCCGCGACTATGGCTACACCTTC. Translating gives CASSLVGGQGFRDYGYTF. The full variable domain, completed using reference TRBV5-1 and TRBJ1-2, is KAGVTQTPRYLIKTRGQQVTLSCSPISGHRSVSWYQQTPGQGLQFLFEYFSETQRNKGNFPGRFSGRQFSNSRSEMNVSTLELGDSALYLCASSLVGGQGFRDYGYTFGSGTRLTVV.